The present TCR beta chain was sequenced within a study of blood T cell repertoires in COVID-19. Across the whole study: Italy, Spain and the United States were the sources of the convalescent and acute COVID-19 samples.

The CDR3 has 12 residues. Germline V gives CDR1 MGHRA, CDR2 YSYEKL. Deletions cut 6 bases from V and 9 bases from J, with 9 bases between. Study processing details: Nucleated cell number was recorded as an estimate derived from reference gene primer amplification. Profiled with immunoSEQ multiplex PCR; TCRdb holds only in-frame clones, not every one. That table gives V, J and clone size, and the DNA gave D and trimming. The sample holds roughly 260,000 clones; around 92% are singletons and the top ten take approximately 2.6%. The Seattle site enrolled patients during active infection and followed them longitudinally.

The chain combines TRBV4-1 with TRBJ1-6; unclear D gene. The sequenced sample was peripheral blood. The TCR sequence derives from a person under 35 with COVID-19, enrolled during active disease. The CDR3, as DNA: TGCGCCAGCAGTCTCGAGGGTTCACCCCTCCACTTT. Its protein product is CASSLEGSPLHF.